Reported below is one T cell receptor (beta chain). Its antigen is still unknown. Deletions cut 5 bases from V and 4 bases from J, with 18 bases between. CDR1 is PRHDT and CDR2 is FYEKMQ in the germline V gene (reference sequence). The CDR3 consists of 16 residues. It was uncontrolled infection, other autoimmune disease, pregnancy or lactation that excluded patients. Each diagnosis drew on symptoms, thyroxine, TRAb, thyroid ultrasound and orbital computed tomography findings. This specimen belongs to a study of T cells in Graves' hyperthyroidism and ophthalmopathy. TCR beta CDR3 sequences were amplified from RNA transcripts. TCR CDR3 underwent first-round RT-PCR with the HTBI primer set. TCRdb reprocessed the multiplex PCR reads via MiXCR and lists one record per CDR3 protein. This sample has fewer than 650,000 distinct CDR3 sequences, with around 43% found just once. Study results and caveats: Most thyroid-expanded clonotypes above 0.001 were also found in blood. Ophthalmopathy was identified by the model a median about six months ahead of onset.

This TCR was sampled from an adult woman with Graves' disease, either hyperthyroidism or ophthalmopathy (not recorded which). Sequencing input: peripheral blood or thyroid tissue (not recorded which). The chain has TRBV13 and TRBJ1-3; D not certain. CDR3 amino acids: CASSRTRPKPGNTIYF. The DNA of the CDR3 is TGTGCCAGCAGCCGAACTCGACCGAAACCCGGAAACACCATATATTTT.